The subject of this entry is one TCR beta chain. Its target is unknown. These data are taken from a study of cytomegalovirus exposure and HLA in healthy donors. The PCR had 60 Vbeta and 13 Jbeta primers. Sequenced by immunoSEQ multiplex PCR; TCRdb stores in-frame clones only, minus some. The sample holds about 130,000 clones, around three quarters seen once. Trimming cost V 4 bases and J 5 bases, with 15 bases left between them. Germline CDR1 is LNHDA and CDR2 is SQIVND (reference sequence). The CDR3 totals 15 residues. Study-wide findings and caveats: In a later analysis, productive TCRs from donors in an Asian-associated ancestry cluster reportedly carried fewer N-insertions than the cohort mean. The HLA-A and HLA-B alleles of most subjects were reportedly predicted accurately from TCR beta sequences. In a later analysis, TCR beta V- and J-gene trimming showed a link to a missense DCLRE1C variant.

The sample taken for sequencing was PBMCs. The TCR comes from a man between 40 and 49 years old in good health and CMV-seronegative. This rearrangement joins TRBV19 to TRBJ1-5; tentative D call: TRBD1 (5 bases). The CDR3 loop is CASSRAYRNYQPQHF. For the CDR3, the DNA is TGTGCCAGTAGTAGGGCCTACAGGAATTATCAGCCCCAGCATTTT.